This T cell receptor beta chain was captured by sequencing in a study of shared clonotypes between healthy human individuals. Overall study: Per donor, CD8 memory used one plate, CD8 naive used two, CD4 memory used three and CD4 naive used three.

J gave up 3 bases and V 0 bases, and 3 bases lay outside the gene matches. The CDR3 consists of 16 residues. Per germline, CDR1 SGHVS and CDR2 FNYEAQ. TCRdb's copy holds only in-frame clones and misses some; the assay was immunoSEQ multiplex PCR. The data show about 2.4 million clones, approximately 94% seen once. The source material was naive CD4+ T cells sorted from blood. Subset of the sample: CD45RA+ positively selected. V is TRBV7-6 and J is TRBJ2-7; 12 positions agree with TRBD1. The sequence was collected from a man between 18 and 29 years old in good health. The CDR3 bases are TGTGCCAGCAGCTTAGCTGGGACAGGGGGCTACTACGAGCAGTACTTC. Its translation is CASSLAGTGGYYEQYF.